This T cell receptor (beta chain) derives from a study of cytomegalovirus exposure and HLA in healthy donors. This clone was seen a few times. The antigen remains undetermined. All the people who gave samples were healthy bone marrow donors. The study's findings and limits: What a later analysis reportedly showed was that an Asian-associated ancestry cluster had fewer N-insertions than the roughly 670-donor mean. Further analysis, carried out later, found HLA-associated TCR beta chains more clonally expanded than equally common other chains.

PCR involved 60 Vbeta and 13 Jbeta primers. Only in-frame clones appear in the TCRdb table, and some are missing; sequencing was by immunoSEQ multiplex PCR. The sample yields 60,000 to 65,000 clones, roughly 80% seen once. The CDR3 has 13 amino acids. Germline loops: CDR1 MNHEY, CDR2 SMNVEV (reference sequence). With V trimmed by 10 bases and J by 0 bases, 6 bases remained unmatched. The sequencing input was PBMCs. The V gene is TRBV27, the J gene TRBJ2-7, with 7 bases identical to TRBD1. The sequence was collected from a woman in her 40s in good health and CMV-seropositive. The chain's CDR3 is CATHRGDSYEQYF. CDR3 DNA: TGTGCCACGCACAGGGGCGACTCCTACGAGCAGTACTTC.